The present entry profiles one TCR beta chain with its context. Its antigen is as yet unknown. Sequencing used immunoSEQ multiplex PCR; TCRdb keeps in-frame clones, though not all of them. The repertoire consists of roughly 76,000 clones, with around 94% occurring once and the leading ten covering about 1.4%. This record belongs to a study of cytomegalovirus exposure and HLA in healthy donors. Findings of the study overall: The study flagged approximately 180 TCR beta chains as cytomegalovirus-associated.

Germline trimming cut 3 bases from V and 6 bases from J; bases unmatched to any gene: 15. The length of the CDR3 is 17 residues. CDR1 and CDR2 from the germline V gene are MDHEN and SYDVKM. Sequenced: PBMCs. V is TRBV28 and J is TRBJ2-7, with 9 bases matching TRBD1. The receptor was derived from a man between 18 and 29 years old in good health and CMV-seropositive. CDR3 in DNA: TGTGCCAGCAGTTTCTTGGTAACAGGGGGCAAACAAGTCGAGCAGTACTTC. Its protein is CASSFLVTGGKQVEQYF.